This is a list of T cell receptor beta chains from one sample in a study of OX40 agonist ivuxolimab in advanced cancers. Profiled with immunoSEQ multiplex PCR; TCRdb holds only in-frame clones, not every one. The table includes 50,000 to 70,000 clones, roughly 90% detected once. The specimen comprised CD4+ or CD8+ T cells sorted from blood, sampled in a trial of the OX40 agonist ivuxolimab. Every receptor here comes from an adult with an advanced solid tumor such as melanoma, head and neck, liver or kidney cancer. Each CDR3 is given with its conserved first and last residue. The D gene is left open where the match is weak. A clone size is listed for some rows: how often the clone was seen (once, few, many), or a class if it is expanded.

V gene	clone size	J gene	D gene	CDR3 protein	CDR3 DNA
TRBV6-5	NA	TRBJ2-5	NA	CASSYSGASETQYF	TGTGCCAGCAGTTACTCGGGGGCTTCGGAGACCCAGTACTTC
TRBV11-2	NA	TRBJ2-2	NA	CASSLAGGYTGELFF	TGTGCCAGCAGCTTAGCCGGGGGCTACACCGGGGAGCTGTTTTTT
TRBV19	NA	TRBJ1-1	NA	CASSRQPDNTEAFF	TGTGCCAGTAGCCGACAGCCAGATAACACTGAAGCTTTCTTT
TRBV25-1	NA	TRBJ2-7	NA	CASSDPRGTYEQYF	TGTGCCAGCAGTGATCCTAGGGGGACCTACGAGCAGTACTTC
TRBV7-6	NA	TRBJ2-3	NA	CASSLSPSSTDTQYF	TGTGCCAGCAGCTTAAGCCCCTCTAGCACAGATACGCAGTATTTT
TRBV18	NA	TRBJ2-1	NA	CASARGSYNEQFF	TGTGCCAGCGCTAGGGGGTCCTACAATGAGCAGTTCTTC
TRBV5-1	NA	TRBJ1-1	NA	CASSLALGGYTEAFF	TGCGCCAGCAGCTTGGCCCTAGGGGGGTACACTGAAGCTTTCTTT
TRBV30	NA	TRBJ2-5	TRBD2	CAWSPGLAGLQETQYF	TGTGCCTGGAGTCCCGGACTAGCGGGCCTCCAAGAGACCCAGTACTTC
TRBV7-2	once	TRBJ2-6	TRBD1	CASSSLDRGRLGANVLTF	TGTGCCAGCAGCTCGTTGGACAGGGGGCGTCTGGGGGCCAACGTCCTGACTTTC
TRBV5-8	NA	TRBJ1-5	NA	CASSQQGTQRQPQHF	TGTGCCAGCAGCCAACAAGGGACGCAGCGTCAGCCCCAGCATTTT
TRBV11-2	NA	TRBJ1-2	TRBD1	CASSRPGTGTNGYTF	TGTGCCAGCAGCCGTCCCGGGACAGGGACCAATGGCTACACCTTC
TRBV7-2	NA	TRBJ2-2	NA	CASSSQGTPTGELFF	TGTGCCAGCAGCTCCCAAGGGACACCCACCGGGGAGCTGTTTTTT
TRBV6-5	NA	TRBJ2-1	NA	CASSSWGDEQFF	TGTGCCAGCAGTTCGTGGGGGGATGAGCAGTTCTTC
TRBV6-6	NA	TRBJ2-5	TRBD2	CASAGPGGQETQYF	TGTGCCAGCGCGGGGCCGGGAGGGCAAGAGACCCAGTACTTC
TRBV28	NA	TRBJ1-3	NA	CASSLSDRFGGNTIYF	TGTGCCAGCAGTTTAAGCGACAGGTTCGGTGGAAACACCATATATTTT
TRBV9	NA	TRBJ1-1	TRBD1	CASSVVPGGNTEAFF	TGTGCCAGCAGCGTAGTTCCAGGGGGCAACACTGAAGCTTTCTTT
TRBV5-4	once	TRBJ1-2	TRBD1	CASSTGQEANYGYTF	TGTGCCAGCAGCACCGGACAGGAAGCTAACTATGGCTACACCTTC
TRBV30	NA	TRBJ2-1	TRBD2	CAWSVGTSGYNEQFF	TGTGCCTGGAGTGTCGGGACTAGCGGCTACAATGAGCAGTTCTTC
TRBV5-5	few	TRBJ2-7	TRBD2	CASSLAGGGGTYEQYF	TGTGCCAGCAGCTTGGCCGGCGGCGGGGGGACCTACGAGCAGTACTTC
TRBV19	NA	TRBJ1-1	NA	CASRQRTGHTEAFF	TGTGCCAGTAGACAAAGAACAGGGCACACTGAAGCTTTCTTT
TRBV7-2	NA	TRBJ2-1	NA	CASSPGLQVFF	TGTGCCAGCAGCCCGGGACTCCAAGTGTTCTTC
TRBV30	NA	TRBJ1-5	NA	CAWSVGRGNQPQHF	TGTGCCTGGAGTGTGGGCAGGGGCAATCAGCCCCAGCATTTT
TRBV6-4	NA	TRBJ1-3	NA	CASSEQSGNTIYF	TGTGCCAGCAGTGAACAGTCTGGAAACACCATATATTTT
TRBV7-2	NA	TRBJ2-3	NA	CASSPGSGANTQYF	TGTGCCAGCAGCCCAGGATCGGGTGCGAATACGCAGTATTTT
TRBV27	NA	TRBJ2-1	TRBD2	CASSTPGLAGVRGNEQFF	TGTGCCAGCAGCACGCCCGGACTAGCGGGAGTTAGGGGCAATGAGCAGTTCTTC
TRBV11-3	NA	TRBJ2-2	TRBD2	CASSLVLAGTGELFF	TGTGCCAGCAGCTTAGTACTAGCGGGAACCGGGGAGCTGTTTTTT
TRBV9	NA	TRBJ2-1	TRBD2	CASSTRTSGEQFF	TGTGCCAGCAGCACCCGGACTAGCGGTGAGCAGTTCTTC
TRBV10-1	NA	TRBJ2-1	NA	CASGPYNEQFF	TGCGCCAGCGGACCTTACAATGAGCAGTTCTTC
TRBV14	NA	TRBJ2-2	TRBD2	CASSQTSLGTGELFF	TGTGCCAGCAGCCAGACTAGCTTGGGCACCGGGGAGCTGTTTTTT
TRBV10-1	once	TRBJ2-2	NA	CASSEAQITGELFF	TGCGCCAGCAGTGAGGCCCAGATCACCGGGGAGCTGTTTTTT
TRBV2	NA	TRBJ1-3	NA	CASSEGGIAGNTIYF	TGTGCCAGCAGTGAAGGAGGGATTGCTGGAAACACCATATATTTT
TRBV18	NA	TRBJ1-1	NA	CASRPTGETEAFF	TGTGCCAGCCGGCCAACGGGGGAGACTGAAGCTTTCTTT
TRBV6-1	NA	TRBJ2-2	NA	CASIWVNTGELFF	TGTGCCAGCATTTGGGTGAACACCGGGGAGCTGTTTTTT
TRBV13	NA	TRBJ2-7	NA	CASSRTENYEQYF	TGTGCCAGCAGCAGGACTGAGAATTACGAGCAGTACTTC
TRBV9	NA	TRBJ2-1	NA	CASSDRAEARNNEQFF	TGTGCCAGCAGCGACCGAGCGGAGGCAAGGAACAATGAGCAGTTCTTC
TRBV29-1	NA	TRBJ1-1	TRBD1	CSVYRGLLSNTEAFF	TGCAGCGTGTACAGGGGACTCCTCTCGAACACTGAAGCTTTCTTT
TRBV7-8	NA	TRBJ2-7	TRBD2	CASSLGGRAFSEQYF	TGTGCCAGCAGCTTGGGCGGGAGGGCCTTTAGCGAGCAGTACTTC
TRBV6-5	NA	TRBJ1-1	TRBD1	CASSDRQGKTEAFF	TGTGCCAGCAGTGACCGACAGGGAAAGACTGAAGCTTTCTTT
TRBV4-3	NA	TRBJ2-1	TRBD2	CASSQDYGGRGSYNEQFF	TGCGCCAGCAGCCAAGATTACGGCGGGAGGGGCTCCTACAATGAGCAGTTCTTC
TRBV23-1	NA	TRBJ2-3	NA	CASSLGMYRSTDTQYF	TGCGCCAGCAGTCTGGGTATGTACCGGAGCACAGATACGCAGTATTTT
TRBV30	NA	TRBJ1-1	NA	CAWSPGARSSEAFF	TGTGCCTGGAGCCCCGGGGCCCGGAGCTCTGAAGCTTTCTTT
TRBV9	NA	TRBJ2-7	TRBD2	CASSVASGSTYEQYF	TGTGCCAGCAGCGTAGCTAGCGGGAGCACCTACGAGCAGTACTTC
TRBV9	NA	TRBJ2-1	NA	CASSVVVWGSQDEQFF	TGTGCCAGCAGCGTAGTGGTCTGGGGCAGTCAAGATGAGCAGTTCTTC
TRBV6-1	NA	TRBJ2-5	NA	CASARGGQETQYF	TGTGCCAGCGCCCGTGGGGGCCAAGAGACCCAGTACTTC
TRBV9	once	TRBJ2-4	NA	CASSVVPEPPGNIQYF	TGTGCCAGCAGCGTAGTCCCGGAACCCCCTGGAAACATTCAGTACTTC
TRBV11-2	NA	TRBJ2-3	NA	CASSLDFLAVTPTDTQYF	TGTGCCAGCAGCTTAGATTTTCTTGCGGTTACCCCCACAGATACGCAGTATTTT
TRBV11-3	NA	TRBJ2-6	NA	CASSQTGSGANVLTF	TGTGCCAGCAGCCAGACAGGTTCTGGGGCCAACGTCCTGACTTTC
TRBV11-2	NA	TRBJ2-7	NA	CASSLVRGSFEQYF	TGTGCCAGCAGCTTAGTTCGGGGTAGCTTCGAGCAGTACTTC
TRBV5-6	once	TRBJ1-5	NA	CASSKTGDQPQHF	TGTGCCAGCAGCAAAACAGGAGATCAGCCCCAGCATTTT
TRBV2	NA	TRBJ2-7	NA	CASSSGRRVSSYEQYF	TGTGCCAGCAGCAGCGGGCGGCGGGTCAGCTCCTACGAGCAGTACTTC
TRBV6-5	NA	TRBJ1-6	TRBD1	CASSRDSNSPLHF	TGTGCCAGCAGCCGGGACAGTAATTCACCCCTCCACTTT
TRBV11-2	NA	TRBJ2-2	TRBD2	CASSLVLAGTGELFF	TGTGCCAGCAGCTTAGTACTAGCGGGAACCGGGGAGCTGTTTTTT